This T cell receptor (beta chain) originates from a study of T cells in Graves' hyperthyroidism and ophthalmopathy. The source material, RNA transcripts, was used to amplify TCR beta CDR3 regions. HTBI primers drove first-round RT-PCR of the TCR CDR3. Via MiXCR, TCRdb re-called the multiplex PCR reads, giving one row per CDR3 protein. This table has some 720,000 distinct CDR3 sequences, roughly 15% appearing once. Fresh peripheral blood, around 10 ml, yielded the PBMCs. This CDR3 has 14 residues. Germline V CDR1 and CDR2: MNHNS, SASEGT. Trimming removed 6 bases from V and 4 bases from J, with 15 bases in between. This clonotype was counted at least ten times.

The sequence came from a man younger than 35 with Graves' hyperthyroidism. The genes are TRBV6-1 and TRBJ1-2; possibly TRBD1 for D (6 bases). Sequencing was carried out using blood. The chain's CDR3 is CASSPKGGRYGYTF. The CDR3 coding sequence is TGTGCCAGCAGCCCCAAGGGGGGACGCTATGGCTACACCTTC.